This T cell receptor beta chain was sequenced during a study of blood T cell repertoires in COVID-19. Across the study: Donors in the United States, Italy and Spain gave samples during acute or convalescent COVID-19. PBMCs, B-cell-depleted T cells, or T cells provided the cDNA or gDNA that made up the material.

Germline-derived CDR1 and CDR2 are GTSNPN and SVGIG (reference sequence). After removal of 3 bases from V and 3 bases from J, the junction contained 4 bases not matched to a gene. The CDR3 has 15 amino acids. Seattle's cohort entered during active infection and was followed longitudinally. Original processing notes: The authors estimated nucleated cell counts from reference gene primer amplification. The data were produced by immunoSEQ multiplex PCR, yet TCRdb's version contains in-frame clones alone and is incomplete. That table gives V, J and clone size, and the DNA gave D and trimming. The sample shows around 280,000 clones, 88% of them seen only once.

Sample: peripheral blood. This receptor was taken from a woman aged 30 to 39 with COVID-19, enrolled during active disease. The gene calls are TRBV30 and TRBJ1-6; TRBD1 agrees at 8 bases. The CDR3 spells CAWSAGGLYNSPLHF. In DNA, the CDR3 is TGTGCCTGGAGCGCAGGGGGCCTCTATAATTCACCCCTCCACTTT.